This TCR beta chain was found in a study of early T cells in non-severe SARS-CoV-2 infection. This clonotype was seen at least ten times. TCRdb re-analysed the 5' RACE reads in MiXCR, keeping a single row per CDR3 protein. The sample includes some 40,000 distinct CDR3 sequences, about 5% of them seen just once. CDR3 length: 16 residues. CDR1 is PRHDT, CDR2 FYEKMQ, per germline (reference sequence). The V gene lost 5 bases and the J gene lost 0 bases, with 16 bases spanning the gap. This TCR was sampled from an adult who was a healthcare worker with PCR-confirmed SARS-CoV-2 infection or an uninfected control (not recorded which). What was sequenced was whole blood. The chain recombines TRBV13 with TRBJ1-1, with D hard to call. The CDR3 here is CASSAGPFRMNTEAFF. For the CDR3, the DNA is TGTGCCAGCAGCGCCGGACCTTTCCGAATGAACACTGAAGCTTTCTTT.